Listed below are T cell receptor beta chains from one sample, sequenced in a study of beta chain features in type 1 diabetes. Clones were read by immunoSEQ multiplex PCR, and TCRdb kept only the in-frame ones, dropping some. The repertoire holds 600,000 to 700,000 clones, with around an eighth as singletons. The specimen was naive CD4+ T cells from blood. These receptors came from a man aged 25 to 40 with type 1 diabetes. CDR3s include the opening cysteine and the closing phenylalanine or tryptophan. The order of the fields is D gene, V gene, CDR3 length, clone size, J gene, CDR3 DNA, CDR3 protein. A D gene is named only where the DNA matches it firmly. A row's size may be missing; if present it is once, few, many or a size class.

D gene: TRBD1
V gene: TRBV7-2
CDR3 length: 16
clone size: -
J gene: TRBJ2-7
CDR3 DNA: TGTGCCAGCAGCTCCTCCGGGACAGGGGGCGTTTACGAGCAGTACTTC
CDR3 protein: CASSSSGTGGVYEQYF

D gene: -
V gene: TRBV5-1
CDR3 length: 14
clone size: -
J gene: TRBJ2-7
CDR3 DNA: TGCGCCAGCAGCTCCCGGGACCTAACCTACGAGCAGTACTTC
CDR3 protein: CASSSRDLTYEQYF

D gene: TRBD1
V gene: TRBV7-8
CDR3 length: 13
clone size: few
J gene: TRBJ2-7
CDR3 DNA: TGTGCCAGCAGCAGGGACAGGGTTCACGAGCAGTACTTC
CDR3 protein: CASSRDRVHEQYF

D gene: TRBD1
V gene: TRBV29-1
CDR3 length: 13
clone size: few
J gene: TRBJ1-1
CDR3 DNA: TGCAGCGTTGAACCACTGACAGGGATGAGAGCTTTCTTT
CDR3 protein: CSVEPLTGMRAFF

D gene: -
V gene: TRBV6-1
CDR3 length: 17
clone size: -
J gene: TRBJ2-6
CDR3 DNA: TGTGCCATCAGTGAGTCTGAGGCAGGGACGGGGGCCAACGTCCTGACTTTC
CDR3 protein: CAISESEAGTGANVLTF

D gene: -
V gene: TRBV9
CDR3 length: 13
clone size: -
J gene: TRBJ2-5
CDR3 DNA: TGTGCCAGCAGCGATCGGACTGGGGAGACCCAGTACTTC
CDR3 protein: CASSDRTGETQYF

D gene: -
V gene: TRBV7-9
CDR3 length: 14
clone size: -
J gene: TRBJ2-3
CDR3 DNA: TGTGCCAGCAGCTTATTTACCAGCGTAGATACGCAGTATTTT
CDR3 protein: CASSLFTSVDTQYF

D gene: -
V gene: TRBV30
CDR3 length: 13
clone size: few
J gene: TRBJ2-5
CDR3 DNA: TGTGCCTGGAGTGGCAGACGCCTCGGGACCCAGTACTTC
CDR3 protein: CAWSGRRLGTQYF

D gene: -
V gene: TRBV7-7
CDR3 length: 16
clone size: few
J gene: TRBJ2-2
CDR3 DNA: TGTGCCAGCAGCCAGGAGGCAATTTTAAACACCGGGGAGCTGTTTTTT
CDR3 protein: CASSQEAILNTGELFF

D gene: -
V gene: TRBV7-7
CDR3 length: 13
clone size: -
J gene: TRBJ1-1
CDR3 DNA: TGTGCTAGCAGCTTAGATGCCGGAACTGAAGCTTTCTTT
CDR3 protein: CASSLDAGTEAFF

D gene: TRBD1
V gene: TRBV20-1
CDR3 length: 11
clone size: -
J gene: TRBJ2-7
CDR3 DNA: TGCAGTGCATGGACAGGGTCCGAGCAGTACTTC
CDR3 protein: CSAWTGSEQYF

D gene: TRBD1
V gene: TRBV7-2
CDR3 length: 16
clone size: -
J gene: TRBJ2-5
CDR3 DNA: TGTGCCAGCAGCTTGTTCGGGACAGCCACGCAAGAGACCCAGTACTTC
CDR3 protein: CASSLFGTATQETQYF

D gene: TRBD1
V gene: TRBV28
CDR3 length: 15
clone size: few
J gene: TRBJ1-2
CDR3 DNA: TGTGCCAGCAGTTTAGGGGCAGGGGGAACCTATGGCTACACCTTC
CDR3 protein: CASSLGAGGTYGYTF

D gene: -
V gene: TRBV15
CDR3 length: 17
clone size: -
J gene: TRBJ1-3
CDR3 DNA: TGTGCCACCAGCAGAGATATGGTCCGATTCTCTGGAAACACCATATATTTT
CDR3 protein: CATSRDMVRFSGNTIYF

D gene: TRBD1
V gene: TRBV6-5
CDR3 length: 12
clone size: -
J gene: TRBJ2-1
CDR3 DNA: TGTGCCAGCAGCGGACAGGGAAGTGAGCAGTTCTTC
CDR3 protein: CASSGQGSEQFF

D gene: TRBD1
V gene: TRBV25-1
CDR3 length: 15
clone size: -
J gene: TRBJ1-3
CDR3 DNA: TGTGCCAGCAGTGAAAAGGGGGCCTCTGGAAACACCATATATTTT
CDR3 protein: CASSEKGASGNTIYF

D gene: TRBD1
V gene: TRBV4-3
CDR3 length: 15
clone size: -
J gene: TRBJ1-2
CDR3 DNA: TGCGCCAGCAGCCAACAAGCGGGACAGAACTATGGCTACACCTTC
CDR3 protein: CASSQQAGQNYGYTF

D gene: -
V gene: TRBV4-3
CDR3 length: 14
clone size: -
J gene: TRBJ2-7
CDR3 DNA: TGCGCCAGCAGCCAAGATTTGCCCACCTACGAGCAGTACTTC
CDR3 protein: CASSQDLPTYEQYF

D gene: -
V gene: TRBV7-8
CDR3 length: 13
clone size: few
J gene: TRBJ2-7
CDR3 DNA: TGTGCCAGCAGCTTTGGGCCGAGACTCGAGCAGTACTTC
CDR3 protein: CASSFGPRLEQYF

D gene: -
V gene: TRBV27
CDR3 length: 17
clone size: few
J gene: TRBJ1-2
CDR3 DNA: TGTGCCAGCAGTTTCAGAGGTGGGGCCTCTCATAACTATGGCTACACCTTC
CDR3 protein: CASSFRGGASHNYGYTF

D gene: -
V gene: TRBV4-2
CDR3 length: 15
clone size: -
J gene: TRBJ2-2
CDR3 DNA: TGTGCCAGCAGCCTTTGGGGGGCCGACACCGGGGAGCTGTTTTTT
CDR3 protein: CASSLWGADTGELFF

D gene: -
V gene: TRBV5-1
CDR3 length: 15
clone size: -
J gene: TRBJ2-7
CDR3 DNA: TGCGCCAGCAGCCCAGTAATCGGGGGATCCGGCGAGCAGTACTTC
CDR3 protein: CASSPVIGGSGEQYF

D gene: -
V gene: TRBV7-2
CDR3 length: 16
clone size: few
J gene: TRBJ1-5
CDR3 DNA: TGTGCCAGCAGCTTATACGCGGGATATGAGTTCCAGCCCCAGCATTTT
CDR3 protein: CASSLYAGYEFQPQHF

D gene: -
V gene: TRBV25-1
CDR3 length: 14
clone size: -
J gene: TRBJ2-5
CDR3 DNA: TGTGCCAGCAGTGAAGTGGGCAGCCCCGAGACCCAGTACTTC
CDR3 protein: CASSEVGSPETQYF

D gene: -
V gene: TRBV29-1
CDR3 length: 13
clone size: -
J gene: TRBJ2-4
CDR3 DNA: TGCAGCGCCGAACAACAGGTTTCAAACATTCAGTACTTC
CDR3 protein: CSAEQQVSNIQYF

D gene: -
V gene: TRBV6-1
CDR3 length: 12
clone size: -
J gene: TRBJ2-7
CDR3 DNA: TGTGCCAGCAGTGATATGCACTACGAGCAGTACTTC
CDR3 protein: CASSDMHYEQYF

D gene: -
V gene: TRBV28
CDR3 length: 16
clone size: -
J gene: TRBJ1-5
CDR3 DNA: TGTGCCAGCAGTCCCCCGGGGGGAGCTACTAATCAGCCCCAGCATTTT
CDR3 protein: CASSPPGGATNQPQHF

D gene: -
V gene: TRBV30
CDR3 length: 12
clone size: -
J gene: TRBJ2-3
CDR3 DNA: TGTGCCTGGAGTCGCAACGGAGATACGCAGTATTTT
CDR3 protein: CAWSRNGDTQYF

D gene: -
V gene: TRBV9
CDR3 length: 13
clone size: -
J gene: TRBJ1-4
CDR3 DNA: TGTGCCAGCAGCGTGGGGCAAGGGGAAAAACTGTTTTTT
CDR3 protein: CASSVGQGEKLFF

D gene: -
V gene: TRBV28
CDR3 length: 16
clone size: few
J gene: TRBJ2-7
CDR3 DNA: TGTGCCAGCACCAACCTGAAAGGGACCAGCTCCTACGAGCAGTACTTC
CDR3 protein: CASTNLKGTSSYEQYF

D gene: -
V gene: TRBV20-1
CDR3 length: 11
clone size: -
J gene: TRBJ1-2
CDR3 DNA: TGCAGTGCTAGTCTAACGGGTGGCTACACCTTC
CDR3 protein: CSASLTGGYTF

D gene: -
V gene: TRBV7-9
CDR3 length: 14
clone size: -
J gene: TRBJ2-7
CDR3 DNA: TGTGCCAGCAGCTTAACGCAGGGCACCCACGAGCAGTACTTC
CDR3 protein: CASSLTQGTHEQYF

D gene: -
V gene: TRBV10-3
CDR3 length: 15
clone size: -
J gene: TRBJ1-6
CDR3 DNA: TGTGCCATCAGCCCGAACGGGGCCGGGAATTCACCCCTCCACTTT
CDR3 protein: CAISPNGAGNSPLHF

D gene: TRBD2
V gene: TRBV5-1
CDR3 length: 16
clone size: few
J gene: TRBJ2-1
CDR3 DNA: TGCGCCAGCAGCTCTGGAGGACTAGCGGGGGTGAATGAGCAGTTCTTC
CDR3 protein: CASSSGGLAGVNEQFF

D gene: -
V gene: TRBV4-3
CDR3 length: 14
clone size: few
J gene: TRBJ1-2
CDR3 DNA: TGCGCCAGCAGCCAAGAAAGCAGCAATTATGGCTACACCTTC
CDR3 protein: CASSQESSNYGYTF

D gene: -
V gene: TRBV15
CDR3 length: 18
clone size: few
J gene: TRBJ2-1
CDR3 DNA: TGTGCCACCAGCAGAGATAGTGGGGTGGGTCCACCTTACAATGAGCAGTTCTTC
CDR3 protein: CATSRDSGVGPPYNEQFF

D gene: TRBD1
V gene: TRBV7-9
CDR3 length: 15
clone size: -
J gene: TRBJ1-1
CDR3 DNA: TGTGCCAGCAGCTGGGGGACAGGGGCGAACACTGAAGCTTTCTTT
CDR3 protein: CASSWGTGANTEAFF

D gene: -
V gene: TRBV9
CDR3 length: 14
clone size: -
J gene: TRBJ2-5
CDR3 DNA: TGTGCCAGCAGCGGGGGACGGGGAGAAGAGACCCAGTACTTC
CDR3 protein: CASSGGRGEETQYF

D gene: -
V gene: TRBV11-2
CDR3 length: 16
clone size: few
J gene: TRBJ1-6
CDR3 DNA: TGTGCCAGCAGCTTAGACGGGATCTACCGTGTTTCACCCCTCCACTTT
CDR3 protein: CASSLDGIYRVSPLHF

D gene: -
V gene: TRBV5-1
CDR3 length: 16
clone size: few
J gene: TRBJ1-3
CDR3 DNA: TGCGCCAGCAGCTTGGACGTCGGGCTCTCTGGAAACACCATATATTTT
CDR3 protein: CASSLDVGLSGNTIYF

D gene: TRBD1
V gene: TRBV6-5
CDR3 length: 14
clone size: few
J gene: TRBJ1-2
CDR3 DNA: TGTGCCAGCAGTCAAGGACAGGGGGCTTGGGGCTACACCTTC
CDR3 protein: CASSQGQGAWGYTF

D gene: TRBD1
V gene: TRBV2
CDR3 length: 14
clone size: -
J gene: TRBJ1-5
CDR3 DNA: TGTGCCAGCAGTCCGGGACAGGCTAGCCGGCCCCAGCATTTT
CDR3 protein: CASSPGQASRPQHF

D gene: -
V gene: TRBV18
CDR3 length: 17
clone size: -
J gene: TRBJ2-7
CDR3 DNA: TGTGCCAGCTCATCCATCCAAATCTCGACAGCTTCCTACGAGCAGTACTTC
CDR3 protein: CASSSIQISTASYEQYF

D gene: -
V gene: TRBV5-1
CDR3 length: 15
clone size: -
J gene: TRBJ2-2
CDR3 DNA: TGCGCCAGCAGCTTGACTGACAGATACACCGGGGAGCTGTTTTTT
CDR3 protein: CASSLTDRYTGELFF

D gene: -
V gene: TRBV5-1
CDR3 length: 15
clone size: -
J gene: TRBJ2-7
CDR3 DNA: TGCGCCAGCAGCCCCCCTTCGGGTTCCTTCGGAGAGCAGTACTTC
CDR3 protein: CASSPPSGSFGEQYF

D gene: -
V gene: TRBV27
CDR3 length: 14
clone size: -
J gene: TRBJ2-7
CDR3 DNA: TGTGCCAGCAGCGCCTCCAGGAATGCCTACGAGCAGTACTTC
CDR3 protein: CASSASRNAYEQYF

D gene: -
V gene: TRBV19
CDR3 length: 15
clone size: -
J gene: TRBJ2-5
CDR3 DNA: TGTGCCAGTAGTATAGATCGGGGAGCCCAAGAGACCCAGTACTTC
CDR3 protein: CASSIDRGAQETQYF

D gene: -
V gene: TRBV4-3
CDR3 length: 13
clone size: few
J gene: TRBJ2-5
CDR3 DNA: TGCGCCAGCAGCCAGGACTTCCAAGAGACCCAGTACTTC
CDR3 protein: CASSQDFQETQYF

D gene: TRBD2
V gene: TRBV7-9
CDR3 length: 15
clone size: few
J gene: TRBJ2-7
CDR3 DNA: TGTGCCAGCAGCTTAGAGGCGGGGGTGCGTTACGAGCAGTACTTC
CDR3 protein: CASSLEAGVRYEQYF

D gene: -
V gene: TRBV18
CDR3 length: 16
clone size: few
J gene: TRBJ1-2
CDR3 DNA: TGTGCCAGCTCACCTGTAGCAGGGAGTCTTAACTATGGCTACACCTTC
CDR3 protein: CASSPVAGSLNYGYTF

D gene: -
V gene: TRBV4-3
CDR3 length: 13
clone size: few
J gene: TRBJ1-2
CDR3 DNA: TGCGCCAGCAGCCAAGGGACAGCCGGGGGCTACACCTTC
CDR3 protein: CASSQGTAGGYTF

D gene: -
V gene: TRBV30
CDR3 length: 13
clone size: few
J gene: TRBJ2-7
CDR3 DNA: TGTGCCTGGAACGTCAGGGATCCCTACGAGCAGTACTTC
CDR3 protein: CAWNVRDPYEQYF

D gene: -
V gene: TRBV30
CDR3 length: 11
clone size: few
J gene: TRBJ2-1
CDR3 DNA: TGTGCCGGCCGGGGCTACAATGAGCAGTTCTTC
CDR3 protein: CAGRGYNEQFF

D gene: -
V gene: TRBV7-2
CDR3 length: 16
clone size: few
J gene: TRBJ2-5
CDR3 DNA: TGTGCCAGCAGCTTAGTGGGGACACAATTCCAAGAGACCCAGTACTTC
CDR3 protein: CASSLVGTQFQETQYF

D gene: -
V gene: TRBV11-2
CDR3 length: 13
clone size: -
J gene: TRBJ2-5
CDR3 DNA: TGTGCCAGCAGCTTACTCGAGGAAGGGACCCAGTACTTC
CDR3 protein: CASSLLEEGTQYF